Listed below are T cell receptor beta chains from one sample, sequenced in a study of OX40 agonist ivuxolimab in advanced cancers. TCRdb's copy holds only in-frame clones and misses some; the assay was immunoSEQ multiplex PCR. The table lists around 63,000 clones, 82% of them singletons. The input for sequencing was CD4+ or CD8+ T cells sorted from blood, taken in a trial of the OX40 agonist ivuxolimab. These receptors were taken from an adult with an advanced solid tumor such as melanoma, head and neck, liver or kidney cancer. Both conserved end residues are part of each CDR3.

cdr3_aa: CASSLGGGNSYEQYF
v_call: TRBV5-6
j_call: TRBJ2-7
cdr3_length: 15

cdr3_aa: CAISEAPLGTGNEQFF
v_call: TRBV10-3
j_call: TRBJ2-1
cdr3_length: 16

cdr3_aa: CASSLEYNSGNTIYF
v_call: TRBV13
j_call: TRBJ1-3
cdr3_length: 15

cdr3_aa: CASSLAHIAALAKNIQYF
v_call: TRBV7-2
j_call: TRBJ2-4
cdr3_length: 18

cdr3_aa: CATQSDPGGNQPQHF
v_call: TRBV2
j_call: TRBJ1-5
cdr3_length: 15

cdr3_aa: CASSEPSARVPDTQYF
v_call: TRBV2
j_call: TRBJ2-3
cdr3_length: 16

cdr3_aa: CASSLGALDTQYF
v_call: TRBV7-2
j_call: TRBJ2-3
cdr3_length: 13

cdr3_aa: CSVEDRGTSNYGYTF
v_call: TRBV29-1
j_call: TRBJ1-2
cdr3_length: 15

cdr3_aa: CASSSQGAVTEAFF
v_call: TRBV5-4
j_call: TRBJ1-1
cdr3_length: 14

cdr3_aa: CAISPSERGEQFF
v_call: TRBV10-3
j_call: TRBJ2-1
cdr3_length: 13

cdr3_aa: CASSSGDRLNTEAFF
v_call: TRBV5-4
j_call: TRBJ1-1
cdr3_length: 15

cdr3_aa: CASSPNRNEQYF
v_call: TRBV19
j_call: NA
cdr3_length: 12

cdr3_aa: CASSPNRIRQEKLFF
v_call: TRBV5-8
j_call: TRBJ1-4
cdr3_length: 15

cdr3_aa: CASRTRTVSNQPQHF
v_call: TRBV6-5
j_call: TRBJ1-5
cdr3_length: 15

cdr3_aa: CASKGTGRSGANVLTF
v_call: TRBV27
j_call: TRBJ2-6
cdr3_length: 16

cdr3_aa: CASSPRTGLWANEKLFF
v_call: TRBV7-9
j_call: TRBJ1-4
cdr3_length: 17

cdr3_aa: CASSQGQGGSGANVLTF
v_call: TRBV4-1
j_call: TRBJ2-6
cdr3_length: 17

cdr3_aa: CASSIDGTGPYQETQYF
v_call: TRBV19
j_call: TRBJ2-5
cdr3_length: 17

cdr3_aa: CASSQDTQNTEAFF
v_call: TRBV18
j_call: TRBJ1-1
cdr3_length: 14

cdr3_aa: CASSVAVQFLANTGELFF
v_call: TRBV9
j_call: TRBJ2-2
cdr3_length: 18

cdr3_aa: CASTLDGKNSPLHF
v_call: TRBV6-1
j_call: TRBJ1-6
cdr3_length: 14

cdr3_aa: CASSGGAGNTQYF
v_call: TRBV2
j_call: TRBJ2-3
cdr3_length: 13

cdr3_aa: CASTPTSGQGAIGYTF
v_call: TRBV27
j_call: TRBJ1-2
cdr3_length: 16

cdr3_aa: CASTLAGSQETQYF
v_call: TRBV28
j_call: TRBJ2-5
cdr3_length: 14

cdr3_aa: CASSSLFLGGLAASSYEQYF
v_call: TRBV27
j_call: TRBJ2-7
cdr3_length: 20

cdr3_aa: CASTLGLNTEAFF
v_call: TRBV2
j_call: TRBJ1-1
cdr3_length: 13

cdr3_aa: CASSWGRKNTDTQYF
v_call: TRBV28
j_call: TRBJ2-3
cdr3_length: 15

cdr3_aa: CASSKTGTGGTSGADVLTF
v_call: TRBV19
j_call: TRBJ2-6
cdr3_length: 19

cdr3_aa: CASSARTARSSYNSPLHF
v_call: TRBV7-8
j_call: TRBJ1-6
cdr3_length: 18

cdr3_aa: CASSFEGQLPWHF
v_call: TRBV5-4
j_call: TRBJ1-5
cdr3_length: 13

cdr3_aa: CATSRDGASGSDTQYF
v_call: TRBV15
j_call: TRBJ2-3
cdr3_length: 16

cdr3_aa: CASSIGQGGLISYEQYF
v_call: TRBV28
j_call: TRBJ2-7
cdr3_length: 17

cdr3_aa: CASTNAPTEAFF
v_call: TRBV6-5
j_call: TRBJ1-1
cdr3_length: 12

cdr3_aa: CASSPGGSGQETQYF
v_call: TRBV5-1
j_call: TRBJ2-5
cdr3_length: 15

cdr3_aa: CASSPGQQPQHF
v_call: TRBV7-9
j_call: TRBJ1-5
cdr3_length: 12

cdr3_aa: CASSPGTAMNTEAFF
v_call: TRBV19
j_call: TRBJ1-1
cdr3_length: 15

cdr3_aa: CASSDSGFSYGYTF
v_call: TRBV6-4
j_call: TRBJ1-2
cdr3_length: 14

cdr3_aa: CASSSGQFTEAFF
v_call: TRBV7-9
j_call: TRBJ1-1
cdr3_length: 13

cdr3_aa: CASSPGEGNTGELFF
v_call: TRBV6-6
j_call: TRBJ2-2
cdr3_length: 15

cdr3_aa: CASSGPLAVSYNEQFF
v_call: TRBV7-9
j_call: TRBJ2-1
cdr3_length: 16

cdr3_aa: CASREGGMNTEAFF
v_call: TRBV7-9
j_call: TRBJ1-1
cdr3_length: 14

cdr3_aa: CASSINAGRGNTEAFF
v_call: TRBV19
j_call: TRBJ1-1
cdr3_length: 16

cdr3_aa: CASSPSLSSGANVLTF
v_call: TRBV5-1
j_call: TRBJ2-6
cdr3_length: 16

cdr3_aa: CASRRTGGASTDTQYF
v_call: TRBV19
j_call: TRBJ2-3
cdr3_length: 16

cdr3_aa: CASSFLRDVGSPLHF
v_call: TRBV28
j_call: TRBJ1-6
cdr3_length: 15

cdr3_aa: CASSPTRKRDRGQFF
v_call: TRBV27
j_call: TRBJ2-1
cdr3_length: 15

cdr3_aa: CASRGYGNTIYF
v_call: TRBV5-8
j_call: TRBJ1-3
cdr3_length: 12

cdr3_aa: CASSVTPNTEAFF
v_call: TRBV9
j_call: TRBJ1-1
cdr3_length: 13

cdr3_aa: CASSDNQATGAFF
v_call: TRBV2
j_call: TRBJ1-1
cdr3_length: 13